The 3 T cell receptor beta chains below were found in one sample sequenced in a study of TIL therapy for anti-PD-1-resistant metastatic lung cancer. This was the immunoSEQ v3 assay. Repertoires were generated with immunoSEQ multiplex PCR, while TCRdb's copy carries only in-frame clones and drops some. The sample lists 9,000 to 9,500 clones; roughly three quarters were seen once. Sample time point: pre-treatment sample, taken before nivolumab and TIL therapy. Most excised metastases sampled were pleural nodules or supraclavicular lymph nodes. The input for sequencing was tumor tissue, taken at baseline. The receptors originated from a person aged 25 to 79 with non-small cell lung cancer.

The gene calls are TRBV7-2 and TRBJ2-3; 15 bases map to TRBD2. The CDR3 extends over 19 amino acids. The germline V gene has CDR1 SGHTA and CDR2 FQGNSA. Trimming at V came to 5 bases and at J to 9 bases, leaving 18 bases not matched to a gene. The chain's CDR3 is CASSARPLGLAGGLSTQYF. In DNA, the CDR3 is TGTGCCAGCAGCGCAAGGCCCCTAGGACTAGCGGGGGGGCTGAGCACGCAGTATTTT.

This chain connects TRBV6-1 to TRBJ1-1; D is unclear. The CDR3 has 14 amino acids. Germline CDR1 is MNHNS and CDR2 is SASEGT. With 0 bases removed from V and 11 bases from J, the gap between germline ends came to 16 bases. Here the CDR3 reads CASSEAGGPGMAFF. CDR3 coding DNA: TGTGCCAGCAGTGAAGCGGGCGGTCCGGGAATGGCTTTCTTT.

The J gene is TRBJ2-7, the V gene TRBV11-3; D is unclear. Trimming cost V 5 bases and J 3 bases, with 8 bases left between them. The CDR3 length is 12 residues. The germline gives CDR1 SGHNT, CDR2 YENEEA. For the CDR3, the DNA is TGTGCCAGCAGCCCTAACAGCTACGAGCAGTACTTC. Translation gives CASSPNSYEQYF. Together with reference TRBV11-3 and TRBJ2-7, the CDR3 gives the full variable domain: EAGVVQSPRYKIIEKKQPVAFWCNPISGHNTLYWYLQNLGQGPELLIRYENEEAVDDSQLPKDRFSAERLKGVDSTLKIQPAELGDSAVYLCASSPNSYEQYFGPGTRLTVT.